This TCR beta chain was sequenced during a study of blood T cell repertoires in COVID-19. Across the study: Specimens from acute and convalescent COVID-19 originated in the United States, Italy and Spain. In each case, the material was cDNA or gDNA derived from T cells, B-cell-depleted T cells, or PBMCs.

The authors' processing: Amplification from reference gene primers served as the basis for estimated nucleated cell counts. Repertoires were generated with immunoSEQ multiplex PCR, while TCRdb's copy carries only in-frame clones and drops some. D and trimming come from the DNA, and the V and J calls and clone size come from that table. The sample holds about 49,000 clones; 86% are singletons and the top ten take 5% to 6%. Germline V gene lookup returns CDR1 MNHEY and CDR2 SVGAGI. The germline V and J ends were trimmed by 5 bases and 3 bases, with 16 bases remaining between them. This CDR3 has 15 amino acids.

This chain links TRBV6-5 with TRBJ1-2; the D is unclear. The TCR comes from a middle-aged man with active COVID-19. The sequenced sample consisted of peripheral blood. For the CDR3, the DNA is TGTGCCAGCAGTCCCCAACGAGGAGGGTACTATGGCTACACCTTC. Translated, it gives CASSPQRGGYYGYTF.